This T cell receptor (beta chain) was sequenced during a study of blood T cells in healthy people across ages. Germline V gives CDR1 SGHRS, CDR2 YFSETQ. The CDR3 length is 14 residues. V lost 4 bases to trimming and J lost 5 bases; unmatched junction nucleotides: 6. This clonotype was seen ten or more times. It was with a sample-barcoded 5' primer and a J-beta primer mix that a second PCR of roughly 7 to 12 cycles was run. One entry per CDR3 protein results from TCRdb running MiXCR on the 5' RACE reads. The table lists about 730,000 distinct CDR3 sequences, roughly 43% of them singletons. The origin of this receptor is a woman aged 55-70 years in good health. Sequenced material: blood. The chain carries TRBV5-1 and TRBJ2-5; 9 positions match TRBD1. CDR3 in amino acids: CASSPWTGDETQYF. CDR3 DNA sequence: TGCGCCAGCAGCCCATGGACAGGGGACGAGACCCAGTACTTC.